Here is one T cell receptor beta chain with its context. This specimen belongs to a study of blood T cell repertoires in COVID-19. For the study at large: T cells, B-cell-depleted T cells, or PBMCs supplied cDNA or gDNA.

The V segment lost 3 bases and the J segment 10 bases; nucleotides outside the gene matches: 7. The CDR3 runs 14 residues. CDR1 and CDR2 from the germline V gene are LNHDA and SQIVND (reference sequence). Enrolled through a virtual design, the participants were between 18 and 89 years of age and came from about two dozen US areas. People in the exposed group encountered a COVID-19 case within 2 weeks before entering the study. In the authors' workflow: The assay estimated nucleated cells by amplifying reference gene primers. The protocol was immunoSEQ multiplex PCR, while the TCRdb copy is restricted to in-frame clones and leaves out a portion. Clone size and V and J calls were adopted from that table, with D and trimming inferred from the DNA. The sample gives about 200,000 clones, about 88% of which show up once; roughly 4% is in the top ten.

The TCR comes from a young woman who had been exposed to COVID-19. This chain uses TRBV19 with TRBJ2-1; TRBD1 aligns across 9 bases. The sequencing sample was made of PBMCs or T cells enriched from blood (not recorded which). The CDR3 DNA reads TGTGCCAGTAGTATCGGGACAGGGACTCGGGAGCAGTTCTTC. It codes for CASSIGTGTREQFF.